These 31 T cell receptor beta chains originate from one sample sequenced in a study of T cell responses to AZD1222 COVID-19 vaccine. Data came from immunoSEQ multiplex PCR; TCRdb stores just in-frame clones and leaves some out. The sample contains some 49,000 clones, roughly 90% of which appear only once. The input for sequencing was peripheral blood, taken 28 days after the second AZD1222 dose. These TCRs come from an adult who received the AZD1222 COVID-19 vaccine.

The CDR3 DNA sequence: TGTGCCAGTAGTACCTCCTGGACGGACGGAAACACCATATATTTT. Residues: CASSTSWTDGNTIYF. V is TRBV19 and J is TRBJ1-3, with D unclear. The V end was cut by 4 bases, the J end by 4 bases, with 14 bases between. The CDR3 has 15 amino acids. Germline V gives CDR1 LNHDA, CDR2 SQIVND (reference sequence).

Only one count was recorded for this clone. This sequence joins TRBV7-9 and TRBJ1-4; unclear D gene. This CDR3 has 14 amino acids. CDR1 is SEHNR, CDR2 FQNEAQ, per germline (reference sequence). Trimming removed 3 bases from V and 0 bases from J, with 5 bases in between. For the CDR3, the DNA is TGTGCCAGCAGCTTTGGATCAACTAATGAAAAACTGTTTTTT. Amino acids: CASSFGSTNEKLFF.

This clone was recorded only once. The chain uses TRBV30 and TRBJ1-6, with a weak D call TRBD1 (6 bases). Germline CDR1 GTSNPN, CDR2 SVGIG (reference sequence). The CDR3 sequence is 12 residues long. Trimming pared 5 bases from V and 9 bases from J, leaving 11 bases between. CDR3 in DNA: TGTGCCTGGTACAGGGATGGTTCACCCCTCCACTTT. Encoded protein: CAWYRDGSPLHF.

The rearrangement links TRBV5-4 to TRBJ2-2; TRBD1 matches at 9 bases. Trimming removed 6 bases from V and 7 bases from J; junction bases left unmatched: 16. This CDR3 comprises 17 residues. Germline-derived CDR1 and CDR2 are SGHNT and YYREEE (reference sequence). This chain's CDR3 is CASISKGQGSSGGELFF. The DNA for the CDR3 is TGTGCCAGCATCTCAAAGGGACAGGGATCCAGTGGCGGGGAGCTGTTTTTT. Full variable domain (missing parts from reference TRBV5-4 and TRBJ2-2): ETGVTQSPTHLIKTRGQQVTLRCSSQSGHNTVSWYQQALGQGPQFIFQYYREEENGRGNFPPRFSGLQFPNYSSELNVNALELDDSALYLCASISKGQGSSGGELFFGEGSRLTVL.

The genes are TRBV4-1 and TRBJ2-3, with 10 bases matching TRBD2. The CDR3 totals 16 residues. V was clipped by 5 bases and J by 0 bases; unmatched bases: 5. CDR1 and CDR2 from the germline V gene are MGHRA and YSYEKL. CDR3 nucleotides: TGCGCCAGCAGCATCAGGACTAGCGGCAGCACAGATACGCAGTATTTT. Amino acid sequence: CASSIRTSGSTDTQYF.

The chain carries TRBV5-6 and TRBJ2-7; no clear D gene. Per germline, CDR1 SGHDT and CDR2 YYEEEE. Deletions cut 1 base from V and 3 bases from J, with 8 bases between. The CDR3 contains 13 residues. CDR3 in DNA: TGTGCCAGCAGCTTGAACGTGGTCTACGAGCAGTACTTC. Its translation: CASSLNVVYEQYF.

The chain links TRBV29-1 to TRBJ2-5; TRBD2 agrees at 7 bases. The CDR3 extends over 14 amino acids. J gave up 6 bases and V 4 bases, and 11 bases lay outside the gene matches. In germline, CDR1 is SQVTM, CDR2 ANQGSEA. CDR3 in amino acids: CSVVGGGPGKTQYF. CDR3 nucleotides: TGCAGCGTTGTTGGGGGAGGGCCGGGGAAGACCCAGTACTTC.

The chain is built from TRBV5-1 and TRBJ1-3; D is undetermined. The CDR3 consists of 15 residues. The germline V gene encodes CDR1 SGHRS and CDR2 YFSETQ. Between the trimmed V and J ends, which lost 0 bases and 1 base, there was a span of 8 bases. This CDR3 reads CASSLVSASGNTIYF. CDR3 nucleotides: TGCGCCAGCAGCTTGGTGTCAGCGTCTGGAAACACCATATATTTT.

The CDR3 protein is CASSYGTYQETQYF. The CDR3 DNA follows: TGTGCCAGCAGCTATGGGACTTACCAAGAGACCCAGTACTTC. The chain joins TRBV11-2 to TRBJ2-5; D may be TRBD2 (6 bases). V dropped 4 bases and J dropped 0 bases, with 9 bases sitting between them. The CDR3 length is 14 residues. Germline-derived CDR1 and CDR2 are SGHAT and FQNNGV.

In this sample, this clone turned up once. J is TRBJ2-2 and V is TRBV6-5; D not resolved. V dropped 8 bases and J dropped 4 bases, with 11 bases sitting between them. This CDR3 is 13 amino acids long. Germline CDR1 reads MNHEY; CDR2 reads SVGAGI. The CDR3 DNA follows: TGTGCCAGCCTTCCCGCTGGCACCGGGGAGCTGTTTTTT. This encodes CASLPAGTGELFF.

The chain employs TRBV2 and TRBJ2-2; tentative D call: TRBD1 (6 bases). The CDR3 sequence is 15 residues long. Germline V lookup: CDR1 SNHLY, CDR2 FYNNEI. Trimming cost V 10 bases and J 0 bases, with 15 bases left between them. The CDR3 loop reads CATHREYTNTGELFF. CDR3 coding DNA: TGTGCCACACACAGGGAATATACGAACACCGGGGAGCTGTTTTTT.

The rearrangement uses TRBV7-2 and TRBJ2-7; perhaps TRBD2 as D (5 bases). V was cut by 5 bases and J by 3 bases, with 11 bases left in between. This CDR3 region has 13 residues. Germline-derived CDR1 and CDR2 are SGHTA and FQGNSA. Here the CDR3 reads CASSRERIYEQYF. The CDR3 region has the DNA TGTGCCAGCAGCCGAGAGCGGATCTACGAGCAGTACTTC.

CDR3 sequence (DNA): TGTGCCAGCAGCTTAGCGTGGTGTGCCGCGTCGTACAATGAGCAGTTCTTC. The encoded protein is CASSLAWCAASYNEQFF. This chain joins TRBV7-4 and TRBJ2-1, with D unresolved. Germline V lookup: CDR1 SGHVT, CDR2 SQSDAQ. This CDR3 is 17 amino acids long. V lost 0 bases, J lost 4 bases, and 16 bases lay in between.

This chain links TRBV19 with TRBJ2-1; D is ambiguous. CDR1 is LNHDA and CDR2 is SQIVND in the germline V gene (reference sequence). The CDR3 consists of 13 residues. V was cut by 8 bases and J by 7 bases, with 15 bases left in between. CDR3 coding DNA: TGTGCCAGTTCTTATGGGGTGGGTAATGAGCAGTTCTTC. Protein sequence: CASSYGVGNEQFF.

The chain employs TRBV5-1 and TRBJ1-1, with no clear D. The V gene's germline CDR1 is SGHRS and CDR2 YFSETQ. Trimming removed 0 bases from V and 1 base from J, with 7 bases in between. The CDR3 sequence is 14 residues long. CDR3 loop: CASSLVSGNTEAFF. CDR3 coding DNA: TGCGCCAGCAGCTTGGTCAGCGGGAACACTGAAGCTTTCTTT.

The genes are TRBV5-1 and TRBJ1-6; no firm D call. Trimming removed 7 bases from V and 0 bases from J, with 11 bases in between. Germline CDR1 and CDR2: SGHRS and YFSETQ. This CDR3 is built from 15 residues. The CDR3 loop is CASAAESSYNSPLHF. CDR3 coding DNA: TGCGCCAGCGCAGCCGAGAGCTCCTATAATTCACCCCTCCACTTT.

The chain carries TRBV15 and TRBJ2-2, with D tentatively TRBD1 (6 bases). This CDR3 is built from 15 residues. Germline lookup yields CDR1 LNHNV and CDR2 YYDKDF (reference sequence). The ends were cut back, 0 bases at V and 6 bases at J, with 11 bases in the middle. The CDR3, as DNA: TGTGCCACCAGCAGAGATCGTAAGGGGGCCGGGGAGCTGTTTTTT. It translates to CATSRDRKGAGELFF.

The DNA for the CDR3 is TGTGCCAGTAGCAGTCTGTGGGAGGGATATGGCTACACCTTC. The encoded protein is CASSSLWEGYGYTF. The chain carries TRBV19 and TRBJ1-2; unclear D gene. The CDR3 is made up of 14 amino acids. Germline loops: CDR1 LNHDA, CDR2 SQIVND (reference sequence). Trimming took 6 bases from V and 5 from J, leaving 16 bases between them.

This sequence joins TRBV30 and TRBJ2-5; TRBD1 is a possible D gene (6 bases). This CDR3 is built from 12 residues. Looked up from germline, CDR1 is GTSNPN and CDR2 is SVGIG (reference sequence). CDR3 in DNA: TGTTCGGGTGTGCAGGGGAAAGAGACCCAGTACTTC. This gives the protein CSGVQGKETQYF. Supplemented by reference TRBV30 and TRBJ2-5, the full variable domain reads SQTIHQWPATLVQPVGSPLSLECTVEGTSNPNLYWYRQAAGRGLQLLFYSVGIGQISSEVPQNLSASRPQDRQFILSSKKLLLSDSGFYLCSGVQGKETQYFGPGTRLLVL.

The chain carries TRBV7-9 and TRBJ2-3; TRBD2 agrees at 11 bases. Germline V gene sequence: CDR1 SEHNR, CDR2 FQNEAQ (reference sequence). CDR3 length equals 16 residues. The V gene end was trimmed by 1 base and the J gene end by 0 bases; junction bases not matched to a gene: 0. CDR3 nucleotide sequence: TGTGCCAGCAGCTTAGGACTAGCGGGAAGCACAGATACGCAGTATTTT. It yields the protein CASSLGLAGSTDTQYF.

The chain uses TRBV7-8 and TRBJ1-1; D uncertain. Trimming shortened V by 5 bases and J by 1 base, and 14 bases separated the two germline ends. Germline V gene sequence: CDR1 SGHVS, CDR2 FQNEAQ. The length of the CDR3 is 15 residues. CDR3 sequence (DNA): TGTGCCAGCAGCCATAACTCCTTTAAGAACACTGAAGCTTTCTTT. It yields the protein CASSHNSFKNTEAFF.

The rearrangement links TRBV7-9 to TRBJ1-3, with D uncertain. The CDR3 is 14 amino acids. CDR1 SEHNR and CDR2 FQNEAQ come from the germline V gene (reference sequence). Trimming stripped 4 bases from V and 0 bases from J, with 7 bases between. CDR3: CASSYEVSGNTIYF. In DNA, the CDR3 is TGTGCCAGCAGCTATGAGGTCTCTGGAAACACCATATATTTT. The full variable domain, its missing parts supplied by reference TRBV7-9 and TRBJ1-3, is DTGVSQNPRHKITKRGQNVTFRCDPISEHNRLYWYRQTLGQGPEFLTYFQNEAQLEKSRLLSDRFSAERPKGSFSTLEIQRTEQGDSAMYLCASSYEVSGNTIYFGEGSWLTVV.

V usage is TRBV15 and J usage is TRBJ2-7; no definite D call. V was trimmed by 4 bases and J by 3 bases, leaving 10 bases between them. The CDR3 is 13 residues long. Looked up from germline, CDR1 is LNHNV and CDR2 is YYDKDF (reference sequence). CDR3 amino acids: CATSILQFYEQYF. CDR3 sequence (DNA): TGTGCCACCAGCATTCTACAGTTCTACGAGCAGTACTTC. Supplemented by reference TRBV15 and TRBJ2-7, the full variable domain reads DAMVIQNPRYQVTQFGKPVTLSCSQTLNHNVMYWYQQKSSQAPKLLFHYYDKDFNNEADTPDNFQSRRPNTSFCFLDIRSPGLGDTAMYLCATSILQFYEQYFGPGTRLTVT.

The chain carries TRBV5-1 and TRBJ1-2; D perhaps matches TRBD1 (6 bases). This CDR3 region has 14 residues. Looked up from germline, CDR1 is SGHRS and CDR2 is YFSETQ. V lost 4 bases and J 7 bases, leaving 17 bases between the germline ends. CDR3 amino acids: CASSVGETGTGYTF. CDR3 sequence (DNA): TGCGCCAGCAGCGTGGGGGAGACAGGTACTGGCTACACCTTC.

The V gene is TRBV4-1, the J gene TRBJ2-1; a weak D match, TRBD2 (6 bases). V lost 2 bases to trimming and J lost 0 bases, with 14 bases between them. Germline CDR1 reads MGHRA; CDR2 reads YSYEKL. The CDR3 sequence is 17 residues long. CDR3 protein: CASSQPVRGNSYNEQFF. Here the CDR3 DNA reads TGCGCCAGCAGCCAACCGGTCCGGGGGAACTCCTACAATGAGCAGTTCTTC.

This clone was seen a single time. The chain has TRBV10-3 and TRBJ1-5; 7 nucleotides match TRBD1. CDR1 and CDR2 from the germline V gene are ENHRY and SYGVKD. CDR3 length: 12 residues. V was clipped by 8 bases and J by 9 bases; unmatched bases: 7. The CDR3 loop reads CAIGRTGPPQHF. The CDR3 region has the DNA TGTGCCATCGGAAGGACAGGACCGCCCCAGCATTTT.

The rearrangement links TRBV5-1 to TRBJ2-1, with TRBD2 identical over 13 bases. Trimming cost V 4 bases and J 5 bases; bases outside gene matches: 3. The CDR3 covers 15 residues. Germline V lookup: CDR1 SGHRS, CDR2 YFSETQ. The CDR3 coding sequence is TGCGCCAGCAGCCCCGGGACTAGCGGGAACAATGAGCAGTTCTTC. This translates into CASSPGTSGNNEQFF. The full variable domain, rest sourced from reference TRBV5-1 and TRBJ2-1, is KAGVTQTPRYLIKTRGQQVTLSCSPISGHRSVSWYQQTPGQGLQFLFEYFSETQRNKGNFPGRFSGRQFSNSRSEMNVSTLELGDSALYLCASSPGTSGNNEQFFGPGTRLTVL.

CDR3 nucleotides: TGTGCCAGCAGCAACTCAAGGGGTATTTCCTACAATGAGCAGTTCTTC. It is translated as CASSNSRGISYNEQFF. V is TRBV28 and J is TRBJ2-1, with D perhaps matching TRBD1 (5 bases). CDR1 and CDR2 (germline): MDHEN, SYDVKM. The CDR3 length is 16 residues. Trimming stripped 6 bases from V and 1 base from J, with 16 bases between. The full variable domain, rest sourced from reference TRBV28 and TRBJ2-1, is DVKVTQSSRYLVKRTGEKVFLECVQDMDHENMFWYRQDPGLGLRLIYFSYDVKMKEKGDIPEGYSVSREKKERFSLILESASTNQTSMYLCASSNSRGISYNEQFFGPGTRLTVL.

This sequence joins TRBV27 and TRBJ2-7, with D possibly called TRBD1 or TRBD2 (5 bases each). CDR3 length: 14 amino acids. V dropped 1 base and J dropped 7 bases, with 14 bases sitting between them. The germline gives CDR1 MNHEY, CDR2 SMNVEV (reference sequence). CDR3 DNA: TGTGCCAGCAGTTTATGGGACCGCCGAGGGGAGCAGTACTTC. Residues: CASSLWDRRGEQYF.

This chain connects TRBV11-2 to TRBJ1-1; 9 positions match TRBD1. The junction had 7 bases not matched to a gene; V was cut back by 4 bases and J by 1 base. Germline loops: CDR1 SGHAT, CDR2 FQNNGV. CDR3 size: 16 residues. The CDR3 loop is CASSSKGQGGNTEAFF. CDR3 DNA: TGTGCCAGCAGCTCAAAGGGACAGGGTGGGAACACTGAAGCTTTCTTT.

As DNA, the CDR3 is TGTGCCAGCAGTTTGGGACTCGCCAATGAGCAGTTCTTC. The encoded protein is CASSLGLANEQFF. This rearrangement joins TRBV27 to TRBJ2-1, with D perhaps matching TRBD2 (6 bases). Germline V gene sequence: CDR1 MNHEY, CDR2 SMNVEV (reference sequence). The V and J ends lost 3 bases and 6 bases respectively, with 9 bases between them. The CDR3 extends over 13 amino acids.